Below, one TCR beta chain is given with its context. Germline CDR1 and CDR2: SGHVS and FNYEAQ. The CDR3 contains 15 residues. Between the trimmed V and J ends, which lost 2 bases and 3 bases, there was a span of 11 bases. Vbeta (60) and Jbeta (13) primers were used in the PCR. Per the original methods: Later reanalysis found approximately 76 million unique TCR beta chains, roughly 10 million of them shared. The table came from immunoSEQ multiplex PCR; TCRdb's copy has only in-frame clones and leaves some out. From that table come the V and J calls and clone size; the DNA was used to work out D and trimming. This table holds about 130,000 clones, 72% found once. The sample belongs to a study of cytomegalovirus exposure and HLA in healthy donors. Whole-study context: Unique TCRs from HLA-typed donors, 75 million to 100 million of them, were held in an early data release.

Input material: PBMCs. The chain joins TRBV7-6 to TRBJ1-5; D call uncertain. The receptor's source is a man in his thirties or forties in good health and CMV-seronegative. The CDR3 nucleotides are TGTGCCAGCAGCTTAACGCCGGGAGACAATCAGCCCCAGCATTTT. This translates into CASSLTPGDNQPQHF.